This TCR beta chain appears in the sequencing data of a study of T cell responses to AZD1222 COVID-19 vaccine. The assay was immunoSEQ multiplex PCR, and TCRdb's table has in-frame clones only and misses some. Of 75,000 to 95,000 clones in the sample, about nine tenths were seen once. J lost 1 base, V lost 1 base, and 3 bases had no gene match. The CDR3 extends over 15 amino acids. CDR1 and CDR2 from the germline V gene are SGDLS and YYNGEE. This clone was observed once. Its antigen is still unknown. Study-wide findings and caveats: Nearly half of spike-specific TCRs reportedly target variant regions that are unmutated in the B.1.351 and B.1.1.7 variants. Only five or six individuals given AZD1222 were seropositive at baseline. Most donors were white British and more were female, and clonal diversity was possibly underestimated. Spike-specific TCR breadth rose after two AZD1222 doses, and depth rose as well.

The TCR originated in an adult who received the MenACWY meningococcal vaccine as a control. The sequences come from peripheral blood, collected 28 days after the second dose of the MenACWY control vaccine. The chain employs TRBV9 and TRBJ2-3; 7 nucleotides align to TRBD1. The CDR3, as DNA: TGTGCCAGCAGCGTAAATGGACAGGGCACAGATACGCAGTATTTT. This sequence encodes CASSVNGQGTDTQYF.